Each of the 16 T cell receptor beta chains below was sequenced from the same sample in a study of shared clonotypes between healthy human individuals. The assay was immunoSEQ multiplex PCR, and TCRdb's table has in-frame clones only and misses some. The sample lists millions of clones; approximately 95% were seen once. The sequencing sample was made of naive CD4+ T cells sorted from blood. Documented subset: CD45RA+ positively selected. All receptors come from a man between 18 and 29 years old in good health.

This clone appeared once. Within the sample, other DNA sequences also encode this same CDR3. The V gene is TRBV6-1, the J gene TRBJ1-1; possibly TRBD1 for D (5 bases). The CDR3 extends over 15 amino acids. Trimming removed 0 bases from V and 0 bases from J, with 8 bases in between. Germline CDR1 is MNHNS and CDR2 is SASEGT. CDR3 region: CASSEAGQLNTEAFF. CDR3 in DNA: TGTGCCAGCAGTGAAGCGGGGCAGCTGAACACTGAAGCTTTCTTT.

This clone was observed a single time. This chain uses TRBV11-2 with TRBJ2-7; the D gene is possibly TRBD1 (6 bases). This CDR3 region has 15 residues. Germline CDR1 SGHAT, CDR2 FQNNGV. The ends were cut back, 2 bases at V and 2 bases at J, with 13 bases in the middle. CDR3 sequence reads: CASSLTDTGTYEQYF. Written as DNA, the CDR3 is TGTGCCAGCAGCTTAACAGATACAGGGACCTACGAGCAGTACTTC. Complete variable domain (other parts from reference TRBV11-2 and TRBJ2-7): EAGVAQSPRYKIIEKRQSVAFWCNPISGHATLYWYQQILGQGPKLLIQFQNNGVVDDSQLPKDRFSAERLKGVDSTLKIQPAKLEDSAVYLCASSLTDTGTYEQYFGPGTRLTVT.

About this clone itself: The sample has other DNA sequences that encode this CDR3 too. The chain employs TRBV7-2 and TRBJ2-5; no clear D. This CDR3 has 13 residues. Trimming stripped 1 base from V and 5 bases from J, with 8 bases between. CDR1 SGHTA and CDR2 FQGNSA come from the germline V gene. CDR3 coding DNA: TGTGCCAGCAGCTTAGTAATCGGTGAGACCCAGTACTTC. Translating it yields CASSLVIGETQYF.

This rearrangement joins TRBV4-3 to TRBJ1-2; D is perhaps TRBD1 (5 bases). The CDR3 covers 16 residues. V was cut by 0 bases and J by 2 bases, with 13 bases left in between. CDR1 is LGHNA and CDR2 is YSLEER in the germline V gene. The CDR3 nucleotides read TGCGCCAGCAGCCAAGAATTAAGGGGAACGAACTATGGCTACACCTTC. It specifies CASSQELRGTNYGYTF.

The V gene is TRBV7-8, the J gene TRBJ2-7; D is ambiguous. The V gene lost 5 bases and the J gene lost 6 bases, with 20 bases spanning the gap. Germline V gives CDR1 SGHVS, CDR2 FQNEAQ. CDR3 length: 15 residues. CDR3 nucleotide sequence: TGTGCCAGCAGCCCCCCCCCAGGCGTGGGCGTCGAGCAGTACTTC. Amino acid sequence: CASSPPPGVGVEQYF.

A note on this clone: Other DNA sequences in the sample encode the same CDR3. The chain is built from TRBV28 and TRBJ1-2, with 8 positions matching TRBD1. The CDR3 runs 15 residues. Germline lookup yields CDR1 MDHEN and CDR2 SYDVKM. With 4 bases clipped from V and 1 base from J, the junction kept 5 bases outside the gene matches. CDR3 region: CASSSPGGGNYGYTF. The DNA for the CDR3 is TGTGCCAGCAGTTCGCCAGGGGGCGGTAACTATGGCTACACCTTC.

On this clone: Other nucleotide sequences in the sample specify the same CDR3. The chain recombines TRBV6-1 with TRBJ1-5; tentative D call: TRBD1 (6 bases). The germline CDR1 and CDR2 sequences are MNHNS and SASEGT. V dropped 6 bases and J dropped 4 bases, with 10 bases sitting between them. The CDR3 consists of 13 residues. CDR3 sequence: CASSGTLNQPQHF. CDR3 in DNA: TGTGCCAGCAGCGGGACATTGAATCAGCCCCAGCATTTT.

V is TRBV7-6 and J is TRBJ2-5; either TRBD1 or TRBD2 may fit D (5 bases each). V dropped 4 bases and J dropped 5 bases, with 11 bases sitting between them. The CDR3 loop spans 13 amino acids. CDR1 is SGHVS and CDR2 is FNYEAQ in the germline V gene. Written as DNA, the CDR3 is TGTGCCAGCAGCTACGGGGCCCGGGAGACCCAGTACTTC. Residues: CASSYGARETQYF.

The chain combines TRBV5-1 with TRBJ2-7; 8 positions agree with TRBD1. V trimming: 1 base; J trimming: 2 bases; junction bases outside the gene matches: 11. The V gene's germline CDR1 is SGHRS and CDR2 YFSETQ. There are 17 residues in the CDR3. CDR3 sequence: CASSLTGQGVKPYEQYF. The CDR3 DNA reads as TGCGCCAGCAGCTTGACAGGACAGGGAGTTAAGCCCTACGAGCAGTACTTC.

The chain has TRBV5-1 and TRBJ2-2, with D hard to call. Germline V CDR1 and CDR2: SGHRS, YFSETQ. The length of the CDR3 is 16 residues. V gave up 0 bases and J gave up 2 bases, with 11 bases separating them. Here the CDR3 reads CASSLDAPPNTGELFF. CDR3 sequence (DNA): TGCGCCAGCAGCTTGGACGCACCACCTAACACCGGGGAGCTGTTTTTT.

The rearrangement uses TRBV5-6 and TRBJ2-7; D is uncertain. This CDR3 has 12 residues. Germline V gene sequence: CDR1 SGHDT, CDR2 YYEEEE. Trimming left V 1 base short and J 4 bases short, with 6 bases between. The CDR3 protein is CASSLPGYEQYF. The CDR3 DNA follows: TGTGCCAGCAGCTTGCCCGGGTACGAGCAGTACTTC.

This chain connects TRBV2 to TRBJ2-7; 9 nucleotides line up with TRBD1. V shed 2 bases and J 3 bases; nucleotides not matched to a gene: 2. This CDR3 region has 14 residues. Germline V gene lookup returns CDR1 SNHLY and CDR2 FYNNEI. The chain's CDR3 is CASSETTGGYEQYF. DNA for the CDR3: TGTGCCAGCAGTGAAACGACAGGGGGCTACGAGCAGTACTTC.

The genes are TRBV28 and TRBJ2-7, with D unclear. Germline assignment: CDR1 MDHEN and CDR2 SYDVKM. CDR3 length equals 14 residues. V gave up 11 bases and J gave up 2 bases, with 19 bases separating them. CDR3 nucleotide sequence: TGTGCCCTCCGGGTCTCACGAACTGCCTACGAGCAGTACTTC. It encodes CALRVSRTAYEQYF.

The rearrangement links TRBV9 to TRBJ2-3; D is undetermined. CDR3 length: 12 amino acids. The germline V and J ends were trimmed by 0 bases and 8 bases, with 7 bases remaining between them. The germline V gene encodes CDR1 SGDLS and CDR2 YYNGEE. The CDR3 spells CASSVGGFTQYF. The CDR3 DNA reads TGTGCCAGCAGCGTAGGTGGATTTACGCAGTATTTT.

The rearrangement uses TRBV2 and TRBJ2-7, with 7 bases identical to TRBD2. There are 14 residues in the CDR3. The V segment lost 7 bases and the J segment 2 bases; nucleotides outside the gene matches: 8. CDR1 and CDR2 from the germline V gene are SNHLY and FYNNEI. The CDR3 region has the DNA TGTGCCAGCACAAGGGGAGGGGTTGCCTACGAGCAGTACTTC. Encoded protein: CASTRGGVAYEQYF.

Remarks on this clone: A much larger clone sits a single nucleotide away, making a read error possible. This sequence joins TRBV9 and TRBJ2-7; D perhaps matches TRBD2 (5 bases). Trimming cost V 4 bases and J 9 bases, with 17 bases left between them. Germline V gene data show CDR1 as SGDLS and CDR2 as YYNGEE. The CDR3 is made up of 13 amino acids. CDR3 in amino acids: CASSLTDFDGQYF. The CDR3 DNA is TGTGCCAGCAGCCTCACGGACTTTGACGGGCAGTACTTC.